This T cell receptor (beta chain) is from a study of cytomegalovirus exposure and HLA in healthy donors. Overall study context: Of all 400 or so donors who were genotyped, about 84% belonged to the Caucasian-associated ancestry cluster.

Germline CDR1 is SGHTA and CDR2 is FQGNSA. CDR3 length: 14 amino acids. The V end was cut by 5 bases, the J end by 0 bases, with 10 bases between. The PCR contained 60 Vbeta and 13 Jbeta primers. Clones were sequenced by immunoSEQ multiplex PCR, and TCRdb holds only the in-frame ones, with some missing. The table includes roughly 180,000 clones, around 84% detected once. Input material: PBMCs. The V and J genes are TRBV7-2 and TRBJ1-1; a possible D gene is TRBD1 (6 bases). The sequence came from a boy between 2 and 10 years old in good health and CMV-seronegative. The CDR3, as DNA: TGTGCCAGCAGCCTCACAGGGATGAACACTGAAGCTTTCTTT. This translates into CASSLTGMNTEAFF.